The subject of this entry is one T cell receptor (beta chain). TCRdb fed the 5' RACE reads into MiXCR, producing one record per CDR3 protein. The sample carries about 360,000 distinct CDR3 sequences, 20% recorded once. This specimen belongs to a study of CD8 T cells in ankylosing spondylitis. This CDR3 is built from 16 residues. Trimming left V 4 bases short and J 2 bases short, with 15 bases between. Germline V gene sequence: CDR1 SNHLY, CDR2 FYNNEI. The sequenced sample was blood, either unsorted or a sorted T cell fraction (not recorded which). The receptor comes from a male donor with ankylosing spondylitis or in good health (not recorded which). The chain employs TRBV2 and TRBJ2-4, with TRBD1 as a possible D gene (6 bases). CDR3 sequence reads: CASSAPEQGPKNIQYF. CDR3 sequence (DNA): TGTGCCAGCAGTGCCCCCGAACAGGGACCCAAAAACATTCAGTACTTC.